This TCR beta chain stems from a study of blood T cell repertoires in COVID-19. In the study's own analysis: Reference gene primer amplification gave estimated nucleated cell counts. The data were produced by immunoSEQ multiplex PCR, yet TCRdb's version contains in-frame clones alone and is incomplete. V, J and clone size are taken as reported in that table, and D and trimming were inferred from the DNA itself. The sample lists 300,000 or so clones, around 86% occurring once. Germline V CDR1 and CDR2: MDHEN, SYDVKM. The CDR3 is 15 residues long. Trimming shortened V by 4 bases and J by 1 base, and 11 bases separated the two germline ends.

The V and J genes are TRBV28 and TRBJ1-5; maybe TRBD1 (5 bases). Sample: PBMCs or T cells enriched from blood (not recorded which). This TCR derives from a woman aged 18-29 years who had recovered from COVID-19. In DNA, the CDR3 is TGTGCCAGCAGTTCTACTCAGGGAAGCAATCAGCCCCAGCATTTT. Protein: CASSSTQGSNQPQHF.